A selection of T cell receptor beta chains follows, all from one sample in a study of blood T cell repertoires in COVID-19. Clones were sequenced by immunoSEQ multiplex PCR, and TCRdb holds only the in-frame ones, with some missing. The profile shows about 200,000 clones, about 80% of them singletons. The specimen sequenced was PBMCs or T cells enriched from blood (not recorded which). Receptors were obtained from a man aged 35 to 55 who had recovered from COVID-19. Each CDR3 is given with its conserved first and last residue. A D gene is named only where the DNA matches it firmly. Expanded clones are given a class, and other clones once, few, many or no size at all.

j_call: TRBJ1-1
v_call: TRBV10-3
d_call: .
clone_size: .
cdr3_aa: CATTDSAKNTEAFF
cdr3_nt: TGTGCCACCACGGACAGCGCAAAGAACACTGAAGCTTTCTTT

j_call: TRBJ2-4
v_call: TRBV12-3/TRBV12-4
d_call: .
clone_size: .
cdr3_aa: CASSLGDLFIQYF
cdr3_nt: TGTGCCAGCAGTTTAGGGGACTTATTTATTCAGTACTTC

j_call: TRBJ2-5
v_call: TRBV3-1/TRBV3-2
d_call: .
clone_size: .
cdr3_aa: CASSPGASSSQTQYF
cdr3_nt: TGTGCCAGCAGCCCAGGGGCTAGCTCCTCCCAGACCCAGTACTTC

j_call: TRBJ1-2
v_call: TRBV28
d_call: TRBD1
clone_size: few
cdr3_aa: CASSSGQANYGYTF
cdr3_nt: TGTGCCAGCAGCTCCGGACAGGCAAACTATGGCTACACCTTC

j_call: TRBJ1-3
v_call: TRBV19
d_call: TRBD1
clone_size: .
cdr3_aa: CASSMDFGTGLLPGNTIYF
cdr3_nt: TGTGCCAGTAGTATGGACTTCGGGACAGGGCTCTTACCTGGAAACACCATATATTTT

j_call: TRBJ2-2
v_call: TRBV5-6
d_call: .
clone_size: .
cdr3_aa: CASSLVSGVYAGELFF
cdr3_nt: TGTGCCAGCAGCTTGGTATCCGGGGTGTACGCCGGGGAGCTGTTTTTT

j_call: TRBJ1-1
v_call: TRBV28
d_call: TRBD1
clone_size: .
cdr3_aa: CASSSPGTVKNTEAFF
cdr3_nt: TGTGCCAGCAGTTCTCCCGGGACAGTGAAGAACACTGAAGCTTTCTTT

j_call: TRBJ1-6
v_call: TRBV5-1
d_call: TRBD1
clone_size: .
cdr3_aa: CASSLEAGGGSYNSPLHF
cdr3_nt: TGCGCCAGCAGCTTGGAGGCAGGGGGCGGCTCCTATAATTCACCCCTCCACTTT

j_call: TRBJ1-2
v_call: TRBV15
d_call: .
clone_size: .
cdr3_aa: CATSRAWGLNYGYTF
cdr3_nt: TGTGCCACCAGCAGAGCGTGGGGGCTTAACTATGGCTACACCTTC

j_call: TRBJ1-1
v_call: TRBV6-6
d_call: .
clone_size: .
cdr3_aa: CASSHSRSRSMNTEAFF
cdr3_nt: TGTGCCAGCAGTCATTCTCGAAGCCGGAGCATGAACACTGAAGCTTTCTTT

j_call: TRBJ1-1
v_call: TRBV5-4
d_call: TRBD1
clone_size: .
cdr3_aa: CASSWTGKETEAFF
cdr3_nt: TGTGCCAGCAGCTGGACAGGGAAGGAAACTGAAGCTTTCTTT

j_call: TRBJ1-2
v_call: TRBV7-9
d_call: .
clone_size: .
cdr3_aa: CASSLRWGLDLVDGYTF
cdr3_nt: TGTGCCAGCAGCTTACGGTGGGGACTAGATCTCGTCGATGGCTACACCTTC

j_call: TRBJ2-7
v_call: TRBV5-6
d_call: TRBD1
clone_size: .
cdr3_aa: CASSRFPGQGTAEQYF
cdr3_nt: TGTGCCAGCAGCCGATTCCCGGGACAGGGTACGGCCGAGCAGTACTTC

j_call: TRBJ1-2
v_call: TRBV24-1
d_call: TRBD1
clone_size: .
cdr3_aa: CATSEHPGQGNYGYTF
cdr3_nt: TGTGCCACCAGTGAACATCCGGGACAGGGGAACTATGGCTACACCTTC

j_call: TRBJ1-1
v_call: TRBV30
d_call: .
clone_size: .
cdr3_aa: CAWSARVAFF
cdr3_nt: TGTGCCTGGAGTGCCAGGGTAGCTTTCTTT

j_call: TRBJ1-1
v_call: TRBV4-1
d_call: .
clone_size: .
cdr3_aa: CASSQDRTTTNTEAFF
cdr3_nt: TGCGCCAGCAGCCAGGACAGAACCACTACGAACACTGAAGCTTTCTTT

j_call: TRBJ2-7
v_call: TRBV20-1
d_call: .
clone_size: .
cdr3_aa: CSASSVGEQYF
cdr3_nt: TGCAGTGCTAGTAGCGTAGGCGAGCAGTACTTC